These T cell receptor beta chains were read from a single sample in a study of shared clonotypes between healthy human individuals. TCRdb keeps only in-frame clones here, not all; method: immunoSEQ multiplex PCR. Of millions of clones listed, 95% are singletons. Sequencing input: naive CD4+ T cells sorted from blood. Receptors originate from a man aged 18 to 35 in good health. CDR3s include the opening cysteine and the closing phenylalanine or tryptophan. D genes are given only for firm matches. Rows may omit the clone size; those that give it use once, few, many or a size class.

>NA|TRBJ2-3|NA|TRBV18
CASSPTTDTDTQYF
TGTGCCAGCTCACCCACTACAGACACAGATACGCAGTATTTT
>TRBD1|TRBJ2-7|NA|TRBV19
CASTPDRGYEQYF
TGTGCCAGTACCCCGGACAGGGGTTACGAGCAGTACTTC
>NA|TRBJ2-6|NA|TRBV28
CASSPRSGANVLTF
TGTGCCAGCAGTCCCAGGTCTGGGGCCAACGTCCTGACTTTC
>NA|TRBJ1-5|once|TRBV28
CASEDTVARPQHF
TGTGCCAGCGAAGATACGGTTGCGCGGCCCCAGCATTTT
>NA|TRBJ2-4|NA|TRBV28
CASSLRSGAPNIQYF
TGTGCCAGCAGTTTAAGGAGCGGAGCCCCAAACATTCAGTACTTC
>NA|TRBJ1-5|NA|TRBV6-1
CASSEADSRQPQHF
TGTGCCAGCAGTGAAGCAGACTCGCGGCAGCCCCAGCATTTT
>TRBD2|TRBJ2-5|NA|TRBV7-2
CASSIGTSFLETQYF
TGTGCCAGCAGCATCGGGACTAGCTTTTTGGAGACCCAGTACTTC
>NA|TRBJ1-1|NA|TRBV9
CASSPHGRHTEAFF
TGTGCCAGCAGCCCGCACGGGAGGCACACTGAAGCTTTCTTT
>NA|TRBJ1-5|NA|TRBV30
CAWSAGWVNPRQPQHF
TGTGCCTGGAGTGCCGGGTGGGTAAACCCGAGACAGCCCCAGCATTTT
>NA|TRBJ2-1|NA|TRBV7-3
CASSLRRGLESYNEQFF
TGTGCCAGCAGCTTAAGGCGAGGCCTAGAGTCCTACAATGAGCAGTTCTTC
>TRBD2|TRBJ2-7|NA|TRBV6-5
CASRRGGDYEQYF
TGTGCCAGCAGGCGGGGGGGAGACTACGAGCAGTACTTC
>TRBD1|TRBJ2-5|NA|TRBV5-6
CASRPLDRGQETQYF
TGTGCCAGCAGGCCTCTTGACAGGGGCCAAGAGACCCAGTACTTC
>NA|TRBJ1-5|few|TRBV2
CASSELVGLANQPQHF
TGTGCCAGCAGTGAATTAGTGGGTCTAGCAAATCAGCCCCAGCATTTT
>NA|TRBJ1-1|NA|TRBV7-2
CASSPTSVQTNTEAFF
TGTGCCAGCAGCCCCACATCGGTACAGACGAACACTGAAGCTTTCTTT
>NA|TRBJ2-1|NA|TRBV10-3
CAISESGSSYNEQFF
TGTGCCATCAGTGAGTCAGGGAGCTCCTACAATGAGCAGTTCTTC
>NA|TRBJ2-4|once|TRBV5-1
CASSPGPKGQDIQYF
TGCGCCAGCAGCCCGGGACCAAAGGGTCAAGACATTCAGTACTTC
>TRBD2|TRBJ2-5|once|TRBV5-1
CASASGGQETQYF
TGCGCCAGTGCTAGCGGGGGTCAAGAGACCCAGTACTTC
>NA|TRBJ1-1|NA|TRBV28
CASSRILGGRTEAFF
TGTGCCAGCAGCCGTATATTAGGGGGACGGACTGAAGCTTTCTTT
>NA|TRBJ1-6|once|TRBV6-5
CASKRDPGSPLHF
TGTGCCAGCAAGCGGGATCCGGGTTCACCCCTCCACTTT
>NA|TRBJ2-7|NA|TRBV6-5
CASSYRLGTYEQYF
TGTGCCAGCAGTTACCGATTGGGGACCTACGAGCAGTACTTC
>NA|TRBJ2-5|NA|TRBV30
CAWSVRSYETQYF
TGTGCCTGGAGTGTTAGGTCATATGAGACCCAGTACTTC
>NA|TRBJ1-3|NA|TRBV5-1
CASSGHSGNTIYF
TGCGCCAGCAGCGGCCACTCTGGAAACACCATATATTTT
>NA|TRBJ2-7|NA|TRBV6-1
CASSEELGPYEQYF
TGTGCCAGCAGTGAAGAGCTGGGACCCTACGAGCAGTACTTC
>TRBD1|TRBJ2-1|once|TRBV12-5
CASGFLGQGVPNEQFF
TGTGCTAGTGGTTTCCTGGGACAGGGGGTCCCCAATGAGCAGTTCTTC
>NA|TRBJ1-5|NA|TRBV6-1
CASSESGDNQPQHF
TGTGCCAGCAGTGAATCCGGGGACAATCAGCCCCAGCATTTT
>TRBD2|TRBJ2-1|NA|TRBV29-1
CSAAHPTGGSYNEQFF
TGCAGCGCCGCCCACCCCACGGGGGGATCATACAATGAGCAGTTCTTC
>NA|TRBJ1-1|NA|TRBV6-4
CASSKTGNTEAFF
TGTGCCAGCAGTAAGACGGGGAACACTGAAGCTTTCTTT
>NA|TRBJ2-7|NA|TRBV4-1
CASSQEGTVSYEQYF
TGCGCCAGCAGCCAAGAAGGGACCGTGTCCTACGAGCAGTACTTC
>NA|TRBJ1-5|NA|TRBV25-1
CASSGQGFNQPQHF
TGTGCCAGCAGTGGGCAGGGCTTCAATCAGCCCCAGCATTTT
>NA|TRBJ1-6|NA|TRBV7-9
CASSPQLNSPLHF
TGTGCCAGCAGCCCCCAACTGAATTCACCCCTCCACTTT
>NA|TRBJ2-4|NA|TRBV30
CAWSARVVAKNIQYF
TGTGCCTGGAGTGCCCGGGTGGTAGCCAAAAACATTCAGTACTTC
>NA|TRBJ2-7|NA|TRBV7-3
CASSLEGGRPYEQYF
TGTGCCAGCAGCTTAGAGGGGGGCCGCCCCTACGAGCAGTACTTC
>NA|TRBJ2-5|NA|TRBV7-9
CASTPPMRGRGRQETQYF
TGTGCCAGCACCCCACCTATGAGGGGCAGGGGCCGCCAAGAGACCCAGTACTTC
>TRBD2|TRBJ2-3|NA|TRBV7-6
CASSSGLASTQYF
TGTGCCAGCAGCTCCGGACTAGCAAGTACGCAGTATTTT
>NA|TRBJ1-2|NA|TRBV27
CASSPTPVLYYGYTF
TGTGCCAGCAGTCCAACCCCTGTCCTTTACTATGGCTACACCTTC
>TRBD1|TRBJ1-2|NA|TRBV7-9
CASSLEDRVAGGYTF
TGTGCCAGCAGCTTAGAGGACAGGGTTGCTGGAGGCTACACCTTC
>TRBD2|TRBJ2-7|NA|TRBV5-6
CASSPHSGIYYEQYF
TGTGCCAGCAGCCCCCATAGCGGGATCTATTACGAGCAGTACTTC
>NA|TRBJ1-1|NA|TRBV29-1
CSASRQQNTEAFF
TGCAGCGCGTCACGGCAGCAGAACACTGAAGCTTTCTTT
>TRBD2|TRBJ2-5|once|TRBV14
CASSQGRLAGDETQYF
TGTGCCAGCAGCCAGGGAAGACTAGCGGGAGATGAGACCCAGTACTTC
>NA|TRBJ2-7|NA|TRBV11-2
CASSVAPQGLIYEQYF
TGTGCCAGCAGCGTCGCCCCCCAGGGACTTATCTACGAGCAGTACTTC
>TRBD2|TRBJ2-3|NA|TRBV5-1
CASSLRLAGDTDTQYF
TGCGCCAGCAGCTTAAGACTAGCGGGGGATACAGATACGCAGTATTTT
>TRBD2|TRBJ2-3|NA|TRBV2
CASSEGTRKYF
TGTGCCAGCAGTGAGGGGACTAGGAAGTATTTT
>TRBD1|TRBJ1-2|NA|TRBV18
CASSPPTTGNGYGYTF
TGTGCCAGCTCACCACCGACGACAGGGAATGGTTATGGCTACACCTTC
>NA|TRBJ2-5|NA|TRBV4-1
CASSQDLGQSIQETQYF
TGCGCCAGCAGCCAAGATTTGGGCCAGAGCATCCAAGAGACCCAGTACTTC
>NA|TRBJ1-2|NA|TRBV6-6
CASSQNYGYTF
TGTGCCAGCAGTCAAAATTATGGCTACACCTTC
>TRBD2|TRBJ2-1|NA|TRBV19
CASSILRTSGSNNEQFF
TGTGCCAGTAGTATCTTAAGGACTAGCGGGAGTAACAATGAGCAGTTCTTC
>TRBD1|TRBJ2-7|NA|TRBV19
CASSSLGQTYEQYF
TGTGCCAGTAGTAGCCTGGGACAGACCTACGAGCAGTACTTC
>NA|TRBJ1-2|NA|TRBV28
CASSRNYGYTF
TGTGCCAGCAGCCGGAACTATGGCTACACCTTC
>NA|TRBJ1-2|NA|TRBV18
CASAGGNPNYGYTF
TGTGCCAGCGCGGGGGGAAATCCTAACTATGGCTACACCTTC
>NA|TRBJ1-1|few|TRBV7-3
CASSTDENTEAFF
TGTGCCAGCAGCACCGACGAGAACACTGAAGCTTTCTTT
>NA|TRBJ2-5|few|TRBV5-4
CASSFSGAAETQYF
TGTGCCAGCAGCTTCTCGGGGGCCGCGGAGACCCAGTACTTC
>NA|TRBJ2-2|NA|TRBV7-2
CASSLDRYTGELFF
TGTGCCAGCAGCCTCGATCGGTACACCGGGGAGCTGTTTTTT
>TRBD1|TRBJ2-6|NA|TRBV7-9
CASLRTGRSGANVLTF
TGTGCCTCCCTGAGGACAGGACGCTCTGGGGCCAACGTCCTGACTTTC
>NA|TRBJ1-1|NA|TRBV5-1
CASSLGQGLNTEAFF
TGCGCCAGCAGCTTGGGTCAGGGTCTGAACACTGAAGCTTTCTTT
>TRBD1|TRBJ2-6|once|TRBV9
CASSRTGTGGANVLTF
TGTGCCAGCAGCCGGACAGGTACCGGAGGGGCCAACGTCCTGACTTTC
>TRBD2|TRBJ2-1|NA|TRBV6-5
CASSYSASGGARVF
TGTGCCAGCAGTTACTCGGCTAGCGGGGGGGCCAGGGTCTTC
>TRBD2|TRBJ2-3|NA|TRBV5-1
CASSKLTSGESTDTQYF
TGCGCCAGCAGCAAACTGACTAGCGGGGAATCCACAGATACGCAGTATTTT
>NA|TRBJ2-3|once|TRBV12-1
CASSDLRVAGGSRGTDTQYF
NA
>TRBD1|TRBJ1-1|NA|TRBV7-9
CASSLQGQGSAEAFF
TGTGCCAGCAGCTTACAGGGACAGGGGAGCGCTGAAGCTTTCTTT